Presented here are 2 T cell receptor beta chains from one specimen sequenced in a study of T cell responses to AZD1222 COVID-19 vaccine. Sequenced by immunoSEQ multiplex PCR; TCRdb stores in-frame clones only, minus some. Here the sample spans roughly 170,000 clones, roughly 87% being singletons. This specimen consisted of peripheral blood, obtained on day 0 of AZD1222 vaccination. These receptors all stem from an adult in good health.

The chain has TRBV28 and TRBJ1-1; 8 nucleotides match TRBD1. The junction had 4 bases not matched to a gene; V was cut back by 4 bases and J by 0 bases. Germline CDR1 reads MDHEN; CDR2 reads SYDVKM. This CDR3 contains 15 residues. DNA of the CDR3: TGTGCCAGCAGTTCTGGGGACAGGATGAACACTGAAGCTTTCTTT. It specifies CASSSGDRMNTEAFF.

V usage is TRBV6-5 and J usage is TRBJ1-4; possibly TRBD1 for D (5 bases). V gave up 0 bases and J gave up 8 bases, with 13 bases separating them. Germline V gene lookup returns CDR1 MNHEY and CDR2 SVGAGI. CDR3 length equals 15 residues. The CDR3 sequence: CASSYSSRAAEKLFF. As DNA, the CDR3 is TGTGCCAGCAGTTACTCCTCCAGGGCCGCGGAAAAACTGTTTTTT.